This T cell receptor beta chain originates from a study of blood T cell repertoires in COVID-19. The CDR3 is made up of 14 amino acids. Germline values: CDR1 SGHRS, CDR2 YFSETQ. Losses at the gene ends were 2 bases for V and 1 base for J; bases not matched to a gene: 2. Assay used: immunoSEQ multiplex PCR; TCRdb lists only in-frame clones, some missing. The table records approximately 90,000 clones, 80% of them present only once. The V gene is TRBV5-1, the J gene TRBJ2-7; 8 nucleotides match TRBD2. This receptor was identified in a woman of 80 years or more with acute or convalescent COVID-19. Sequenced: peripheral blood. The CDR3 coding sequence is TGCGCCAGCAGCTTCAGCGGGAGTTCCTACGAGCAGTACTTC. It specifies CASSFSGSSYEQYF.